What follows are 29 T cell receptor beta chains derived from one specimen sequenced in a study of OX40 agonist ivuxolimab in advanced cancers. Method: immunoSEQ multiplex PCR; TCRdb's copy keeps in-frame clones and lacks some. In the table there are about 70,000 clones, around nine tenths of which are singletons. Source: CD4+ or CD8+ T cells sorted from blood, taken in a trial of the OX40 agonist ivuxolimab. All receptors come from an adult with an advanced solid tumor such as melanoma, head and neck, liver or kidney cancer.

V is TRBV18 and J is TRBJ1-1; D gene uncertain. Deletions cut 6 bases from V and 1 base from J, with 9 bases between. The CDR3 loop spans 13 amino acids. Germline loops: CDR1 KGHSH, CDR2 LQKENI. CDR3 loop: CASSPRENTEAFF. CDR3 sequence (DNA): TGTGCCAGCTCTCCTCGAGAGAACACTGAAGCTTTCTTT.

This chain connects TRBV28 to TRBJ1-1, with D unresolved. The V gene's germline CDR1 is MDHEN and CDR2 SYDVKM. The CDR3 is 12 residues long. The ends were cut back, 2 bases at V and 5 bases at J, with 6 bases in the middle. For the CDR3, the DNA is TGTGCCAGCAGTTTAGGGGAAACTGAAGCTTTCTTT. Translating it yields CASSLGETEAFF.

This chain links TRBV7-9 with TRBJ1-2; TRBD1 might be the D (6 bases). The CDR3 loop spans 14 amino acids. Trimming cost V 3 bases and J 8 bases, with 16 bases left between them. Germline V lookup: CDR1 SEHNR, CDR2 FQNEAQ (reference sequence). The chain's CDR3 is CASSLTQGGRGYTF. CDR3 nucleotides: TGTGCCAGCAGCTTGACACAGGGAGGTAGGGGCTACACCTTC.

CDR3 DNA: TGTGCCAGCAGTGAGGAGGCTAGCGGTTACACAGATACGCAGTATTTT. Protein: CASSEEASGYTDTQYF. This rearrangement joins TRBV6-4 to TRBJ2-3; 7 bases are shared with TRBD2. V lost 3 bases and J lost 2; bases outside the gene matches: 8. CDR1 MRHNA and CDR2 SNTAGT come from the germline V gene. The CDR3 runs 16 residues.

The V call is TRBV13, the J call TRBJ2-7, with 11 bases that match TRBD2. Trimming took 5 bases from V and 3 from J; bases not matched to a gene: 3. CDR1 is PRHDT, CDR2 FYEKMQ, per germline (reference sequence). The CDR3 has 14 amino acids. Written as DNA, the CDR3 is TGTGCCAGCAGCCCTGGGACTAGCGGCTACGAGCAGTACTTC. The encoded protein is CASSPGTSGYEQYF.

V usage is TRBV7-9 and J usage is TRBJ2-1; 11 nucleotides match TRBD1. Germline V gene data show CDR1 as SEHNR and CDR2 as FQNEAQ (reference sequence). V dropped 2 bases and J dropped 9; count of bases not matched to a gene: 6. CDR3 length: 15 residues. The CDR3 nucleotides read TGTGCCAGCAGCTTACCGGACAGGGGGCTTGGTGAGCAGTTCTTC. Its protein is CASSLPDRGLGEQFF.

V is TRBV5-5 and J is TRBJ2-5; D unclear. The germline V and J ends were trimmed by 2 bases and 3 bases, with 11 bases remaining between them. The CDR3 loop spans 14 amino acids. CDR1 and CDR2 from the germline V gene are SGHKS and YYEKEE (reference sequence). CDR3 amino acids: CASSLSSGEETQYF. The DNA of the CDR3 is TGTGCCAGCAGCTTATCGTCGGGTGAAGAGACCCAGTACTTC.

The V gene is TRBV7-2, the J gene TRBJ2-3, with a tentative D call TRBD1 (6 bases). The V end was cut by 5 bases, the J end by 0 bases, with 21 bases between. Germline CDR1 is SGHTA and CDR2 is FQGNSA. The CDR3 runs to 18 residues. In DNA, the CDR3 is TGTGCCAGCAGCGTGGGGACACCTAGAGCCCTTAGCACAGATACGCAGTATTTT. This gives the protein CASSVGTPRALSTDTQYF. The full variable domain, rest sourced from reference TRBV7-2 and TRBJ2-3, is GAGVSQSPSNKVTEKGKDVELRCDPISGHTALYWYRQSLGQGLEFLIYFQGNSAPDKSGLPSDRFSAERTGGSVSTLTIQRTQQEDSAVYLCASSVGTPRALSTDTQYFGPGTRLTVL.

The rearrangement joins TRBV6-5 to TRBJ2-3; D is possibly TRBD1 (5 bases). Germline V gene lookup returns CDR1 MNHEY and CDR2 SVGAGI. CDR3 length: 12 residues. Trimming left V 4 bases short and J 9 bases short, with 11 bases between. The CDR3 DNA sequence: TGTGCCAGCAGTTCACTTTGGGGCACGCAGTATTTT. Protein product: CASSSLWGTQYF.

V usage is TRBV7-3 and J usage is TRBJ1-2; 10 bases align to TRBD1. The V segment lost 3 bases and the J segment 2 bases; nucleotides outside the gene matches: 0. Germline loops: CDR1 SGHTA, CDR2 FQGTGA. CDR3 length equals 14 residues. CDR3 DNA: TGTGCCAGCAGCTTGGGACAGGGGAACTATGGCTACACCTTC. It encodes CASSLGQGNYGYTF.

This clone was picked up a small number of times. The rearrangement links TRBV5-4 to TRBJ1-1; the D gene is possibly TRBD1 (5 bases). Per the germline V gene, CDR1 is SGHNT and CDR2 is YYREEE (reference sequence). The CDR3 contains 13 residues. The V end lost 3 bases, the J end lost 6 bases, and 12 bases lay between the germline ends. The CDR3 nucleotides are TGTGCCAGCAGCTCCCGGGACTCCCCTGAAGCTTTCTTT. It encodes CASSSRDSPEAFF.

The chain combines TRBV6-5 with TRBJ1-4; possibly TRBD1 for D (5 bases). Germline V lookup: CDR1 MNHEY, CDR2 SVGAGI. With 10 bases removed from V and 7 bases from J, the gap between germline ends came to 19 bases. CDR3 length: 14 residues. The CDR3 protein is CATKTQGGFEKLFF. CDR3 in DNA: TGTGCCACCAAAACGCAGGGTGGTTTTGAAAAACTGTTTTTT.

The genes are TRBV20-1 and TRBJ2-1; 10 bases are a match to TRBD2. The V gene's germline CDR1 is DFQATT and CDR2 SNEGSKA (reference sequence). CDR3 length: 10 residues. V was clipped by 5 bases and J by 16 bases; unmatched bases: 5. CDR3 sequence: CSAWTSGIFF. In nucleotides, the CDR3 is TGCAGTGCTTGGACTAGCGGAATATTCTTC.

The chain links TRBV5-1 to TRBJ2-7; either TRBD1 or TRBD2 may supply D (6 bases each). The CDR3 spans 12 residues. Germline V CDR1 and CDR2: SGHRS, YFSETQ. CDR3 coding DNA: TGCCCTACGGAGGGGGTTAGCCACGAGCAGTACTTC. As protein: CPTEGVSHEQYF.

The chain links TRBV2 to TRBJ2-5, with 10 bases matching TRBD1. CDR1 is SNHLY, CDR2 FYNNEI, per germline. J gave up 1 base and V 6 bases, and 5 bases lay outside the gene matches. The CDR3 has 15 residues. The CDR3, as DNA: TGTGCCAGCAGCGCGGACAGGGGGGCCCAAGAGACCCAGTACTTC. Its protein is CASSADRGAQETQYF.

This clone was seen only a few times. V is TRBV20-1 and J is TRBJ1-2, with D unresolved. In germline, CDR1 is DFQATT, CDR2 SNEGSKA (reference sequence). The CDR3 extends over 11 amino acids. Trimming took 4 bases from V and 7 from J, leaving 10 bases between them. The CDR3 protein is CSAITVGGYTF. CDR3 nucleotides: TGCAGTGCTATAACAGTCGGTGGCTACACCTTC.

The chain carries TRBV6-5 and TRBJ1-4; the D is unclear. Trimming stripped 0 bases from V and 7 bases from J, with 12 bases between. The CDR3 runs to 15 residues. From germline, CDR1 is MNHEY and CDR2 SVGAGI. CDR3 sequence reads: CASSYSWGRAEKLFF. CDR3 nucleotides: TGTGCCAGCAGTTACTCGTGGGGTCGGGCTGAAAAACTGTTTTTT.

The chain employs TRBV9 and TRBJ1-4, with D perhaps TRBD1 (5 bases). The V end was cut by 3 bases, the J end by 7 bases, with 22 bases between. The CDR3 covers 17 residues. Per the germline V gene, CDR1 is SGDLS and CDR2 is YYNGEE. The CDR3 region has the DNA TGTGCCAGCAGCGAACGGGGACGAGGGGCGCCGGGTGAAAAACTGTTTTTT. Its protein product is CASSERGRGAPGEKLFF.

The chain uses TRBV28 and TRBJ2-1; a possible D gene is TRBD2 (7 bases). V lost 6 bases to trimming and J lost 3 bases, with 12 bases between them. The V gene's germline CDR1 is MDHEN and CDR2 SYDVKM. This CDR3 has 14 amino acids. This chain's CDR3 is CASRGGGRYNEQFF. The CDR3 DNA is TGTGCCAGCAGAGGGGGGGGTCGCTACAATGAGCAGTTCTTC.

The chain is built from TRBV7-2 and TRBJ2-5; 11 bases are shared with TRBD2. Germline V gene lookup returns CDR1 SGHTA and CDR2 FQGNSA. V lost 4 bases and J lost 3; bases outside the gene matches: 4. The CDR3 contains 15 residues. The CDR3 nucleotides read TGTGCCAGCAGCTCAAGACTAGCGGGAAAAGAGACCCAGTACTTC. Encoded protein: CASSSRLAGKETQYF.

V is TRBV18 and J is TRBJ2-7; unclear D gene. The germline V gene has CDR1 KGHSH and CDR2 LQKENI. This CDR3 comprises 14 residues. The germline V and J ends were trimmed by 0 bases and 5 bases, with 11 bases remaining between them. The CDR3 loop is CASSPPAPRDEQYF. The CDR3 region has the DNA TGTGCCAGCTCACCACCGGCCCCACGGGACGAGCAGTACTTC.

The V gene is TRBV6-5, the J gene TRBJ2-7; perhaps TRBD1 as D (6 bases). The CDR3 has 12 residues. Looked up from germline, CDR1 is MNHEY and CDR2 is SVGAGI. Trimming removed 7 bases from V and 3 bases from J, with 10 bases in between. The CDR3 nucleotides are TGTGCCAGCACCACAGGGAACTACGAGCAGTACTTC. It is translated as CASTTGNYEQYF.

This rearrangement joins TRBV5-4 to TRBJ2-2; tentatively, D is TRBD1 (6 bases). Per germline, CDR1 SGHNT and CDR2 YYREEE (reference sequence). V gave up 6 bases and J gave up 1 base, with 13 bases separating them. This CDR3 is built from 15 residues. The chain's CDR3 is CASIPGQGNTGELFF. CDR3 sequence (DNA): TGTGCCAGCATTCCGGGACAAGGGAACACCGGGGAGCTGTTTTTT.

The genes are TRBV9 and TRBJ2-2; 7 nucleotides match TRBD2. The CDR3 loop spans 17 amino acids. J gave up 0 bases and V 0 bases, and 5 bases lay outside the gene matches. Germline V gene data show CDR1 as SGDLS and CDR2 as YYNGEE. In DNA form, the CDR3 reads TGTGCCAGCAGCGTAGGTTCTAGCGGAACGAACACCGGGGAGCTGTTTTTT. Translating it yields CASSVGSSGTNTGELFF.

This sequence joins TRBV7-2 and TRBJ2-7, with D tentatively TRBD2 (6 bases). This CDR3 spans 15 amino acids. Germline loops: CDR1 SGHTA, CDR2 FQGNSA. Trimming pared 7 bases from V and 0 bases from J, leaving 16 bases between. The CDR3 reads CASTLSGGPSYEQYF. The CDR3 region has the DNA TGTGCCAGCACCCTTTCCGGAGGGCCCTCCTACGAGCAGTACTTC.

The chain recombines TRBV27 with TRBJ1-2; D remains ambiguous. The CDR3 contains 15 residues. V was cut by 7 bases and J by 6 bases, with 21 bases left in between. The V gene's germline CDR1 is MNHEY and CDR2 SMNVEV (reference sequence). CDR3 sequence (DNA): TGTGCCAGCAAACCTTCGACCCGGACTCCTAATGGCTACACCTTC. Residues: CASKPSTRTPNGYTF.

This clone was recorded once. The rearrangement joins TRBV13 to TRBJ2-3; 10 bases fit TRBD2. Losses at the gene ends were 1 base for V and 6 bases for J; bases not matched to a gene: 4. CDR1 is PRHDT and CDR2 is FYEKMQ in the germline V gene (reference sequence). There are 15 residues in the CDR3. The CDR3 reads CASSLDLAGADTQYF. CDR3 nucleotide sequence: TGTGCCAGCAGCTTAGACCTAGCGGGAGCGGATACGCAGTATTTT.

The chain couples TRBV7-8 to TRBJ2-1, with 9 bases lining up with TRBD2. The germline CDR1 and CDR2 sequences are SGHVS and FQNEAQ. CDR3 length: 16 amino acids. V lost 5 bases and J lost 0; bases outside the gene matches: 5. The CDR3 DNA sequence: TGTGCCAGCAGCGGACTTAGCGGGAGCTCCTACAATGAGCAGTTCTTC. Its translation: CASSGLSGSSYNEQFF. Based on the CDR3 plus reference TRBV7-8 and TRBJ2-1, the full variable domain is GAGVSQSPRYKVAKRGQDVALRCDPISGHVSLFWYQQALGQGPEFLTYFQNEAQLDKSGLPSDRFFAERPEGSVSTLKIQRTQQEDSAVYLCASSGLSGSSYNEQFFGPGTRLTVL.

The chain links TRBV28 to TRBJ2-2; D remains ambiguous. The CDR3 length is 11 residues. Germline lookup yields CDR1 MDHEN and CDR2 SYDVKM. The ends were cut back, 3 bases at V and 7 bases at J, with 3 bases in the middle. Here the CDR3 reads CASSFVGELFF. In nucleotides, the CDR3 is TGTGCCAGCAGTTTTGTCGGGGAGCTGTTTTTT.